A single sample gave rise to the 18 T cell receptor beta chains below, sequenced in a study of T-cell reconstitution after alpha-beta-depleted transplantation in children. A library of TCRbeta sequences, prepared with unique molecular identifiers, was generated. TCRdb itself ran the PCR reads through MiXCR, one entry per CDR3 protein. The table shows over 150,000 distinct CDR3 sequences, with under 8.5% occurring only once. Here the sequenced sample was PBMCs, taken before TCRalphabeta/CD19-depleted stem cell transplant. The receptors originated from a boy between 2 and 15 years old with acute lymphoblastic leukemia, due to receive a stem cell transplant.

This clonotype came up many times. The V call is TRBV6-5, the J call TRBJ1-5, with D maybe TRBD1 (5 bases). CDR1 is MNHEY, CDR2 SVGAGI, per germline. There are 14 residues in the CDR3. Deletions cut 4 bases from V and 5 bases from J, with 12 bases between. For the CDR3, the DNA is TGTGCCAGCAGTTGGGGGAGGGCGGATCAGCCCCAGCATTTT. Translating gives CASSWGRADQPQHF.

This clonotype has just a few counts. The rearrangement uses TRBV29-1 and TRBJ2-1, with 9 bases lining up with TRBD1. The trim removed 4 bases at V and 1 base at J, leaving 5 bases unmatched. The CDR3 loop spans 15 amino acids. Germline-derived CDR1 and CDR2 are SQVTM and ANQGSEA. CDR3: CSVGGTGISYNEQFF. CDR3 DNA sequence: TGCAGCGTTGGAGGGACAGGGATATCCTACAATGAGCAGTTCTTC.

This clonotype was counted ten times or more. The chain has TRBV28 and TRBJ2-7, with D perhaps matching TRBD2 (6 bases). The CDR3 loop spans 14 amino acids. Per the germline V gene, CDR1 is MDHEN and CDR2 is SYDVKM. V dropped 2 bases and J dropped 5 bases, with 13 bases sitting between them. CDR3: CASSLVGTSHEQYF. DNA of the CDR3: TGTGCCAGCAGTTTAGTAGGGACTTCCCACGAGCAGTACTTC.

This clonotype was seen many times. The chain has TRBV29-1 and TRBJ2-5; 7 bases align to TRBD2. The CDR3 consists of 11 residues. Germline-derived CDR1 and CDR2 are SQVTM and ANQGSEA. Losses at the gene ends were 3 bases for V and 5 bases for J; bases not matched to a gene: 0. The CDR3 spells CSVDSGETQYF. CDR3 bases: TGCAGCGTTGATAGCGGGGAGACCCAGTACTTC.

This rearrangement joins TRBV7-2 to TRBJ2-7; TRBD2 is a possible D gene (5 bases). V was cut by 7 bases and J by 7 bases, with 11 bases left in between. The CDR3 has 11 amino acids. Germline V gives CDR1 SGHTA, CDR2 FQGNSA. CDR3 amino acids: CASNEGGEQYF. CDR3 sequence (DNA): TGTGCCAGCAATGAGGGTGGGGAGCAGTACTTC.

V is TRBV5-1 and J is TRBJ1-1; 7 positions match TRBD1. Per germline, CDR1 SGHRS and CDR2 YFSETQ. CDR3 size: 16 residues. Trimming removed 0 bases from V and 3 bases from J; junction bases left unmatched: 8. CDR3 sequence (DNA): TGCGCCAGCAGCTTGGGCCTTAAGGGGGCCCACACTGAAGCTTTCTTT. Translation: CASSLGLKGAHTEAFF. The full variable domain, with the rest looked up from reference TRBV5-1 and TRBJ1-1, is KAGVTQTPRYLIKTRGQQVTLSCSPISGHRSVSWYQQTPGQGLQFLFEYFSETQRNKGNFPGRFSGRQFSNSRSEMNVSTLELGDSALYLCASSLGLKGAHTEAFFGQGTRLTVV.

This clonotype was recorded at least ten times. The chain links TRBV28 to TRBJ2-2; 9 bases agree with TRBD1. V was pared by 6 bases and J by 5 bases, with 4 bases of the junction left unmatched. CDR3 length: 14 amino acids. CDR1 and CDR2 (germline): MDHEN, SYDVKM. CDR3 nucleotides: TGTGCCAGCAGACAGGGGGCGAGAACCGGGGAGCTGTTTTTT. As protein: CASRQGARTGELFF.

This chain joins TRBV20-1 and TRBJ2-3; 12 nucleotides line up with TRBD2. The CDR3 contains 17 residues. The junction had 11 bases not matched to a gene; V was cut back by 3 bases and J by 4 bases. CDR1 and CDR2 from the germline V gene are DFQATT and SNEGSKA (reference sequence). The CDR3 DNA reads as TGCAGTGCTAGTTTTCTAGCGGGAGGGCCTTGGGCAGATACGCAGTATTTT. This translates into CSASFLAGGPWADTQYF.

The table lists this clonotype with many counts. In nucleotides, the CDR3 is TGTGCCAGCAGCTCCAAAACCCAAGAGACCCAGTACTTC. This translates into CASSSKTQETQYF. The rearrangement uses TRBV7-9 and TRBJ2-5, with D uncertain. The CDR3 totals 13 residues. V lost 4 bases and J lost 1, with 7 bases in between. Germline lookup yields CDR1 SEHNR and CDR2 FQNEAQ (reference sequence).

This clonotype has a count of ten or more. Written as DNA, the CDR3 is TGTGCCAGCAGCCAGGGACTATCCGAGCAGTACTTC. Its translation: CASSQGLSEQYF. The V gene is TRBV7-9, the J gene TRBJ2-7; 7 bases line up with TRBD2. The CDR3 totals 12 residues. The germline CDR1 and CDR2 sequences are SEHNR and FQNEAQ (reference sequence). V gave up 5 bases and J gave up 6 bases; unmatched junction bases: 4.

This clonotype was counted many times. The genes are TRBV20-1 and TRBJ2-3, with TRBD2 identical over 7 bases. This CDR3 region has 13 residues. V lost 3 bases and J lost 2; bases outside the gene matches: 2. Germline V CDR1 and CDR2: DFQATT, SNEGSKA (reference sequence). CDR3 in amino acids: CSARSGVTDTQYF. The CDR3, as DNA: TGCAGTGCTAGGAGCGGGGTCACAGATACGCAGTATTTT.

This clonotype was observed at least ten times. The chain carries TRBV5-1 and TRBJ1-1; D may be TRBD1 (6 bases). The germline V gene has CDR1 SGHRS and CDR2 YFSETQ. V gave up 1 base and J gave up 8 bases, with 15 bases separating them. This CDR3 has 14 residues. CDR3 nucleotide sequence: TGCGCCAGCAGCTTGATTGGTCAGGGGACCGAAGCTTTCTTT. This encodes CASSLIGQGTEAFF.

This clonotype appeared many times. The chain couples TRBV6-5 to TRBJ2-5, with 7 bases identical to TRBD2. This CDR3 spans 15 amino acids. The V gene end was trimmed by 4 bases and the J gene end by 1 base; junction bases not matched to a gene: 6. In germline, CDR1 is MNHEY, CDR2 SVGAGI. CDR3 bases: TGTGCCAGCAGTTCACACAGACTAGCCCAAGAGACCCAGTACTTC. It is translated as CASSSHRLAQETQYF.

This clonotype was seen at least ten times. The chain employs TRBV7-9 and TRBJ2-3, with D unclear. The CDR3 is 12 residues long. From germline, CDR1 is SEHNR and CDR2 FQNEAQ (reference sequence). The germline V and J ends were trimmed by 4 bases and 4 bases, with 6 bases remaining between them. CDR3 in amino acids: CASSSGADTQYF. The DNA for the CDR3 is TGTGCCAGCAGCTCCGGAGCAGATACGCAGTATTTT. Full variable domain (outside the CDR3, taken from reference TRBV7-9 and TRBJ2-3): DTGVSQNPRHKITKRGQNVTFRCDPISEHNRLYWYRQTLGQGPEFLTYFQNEAQLEKSRLLSDRFSAERPKGSFSTLEIQRTEQGDSAMYLCASSSGADTQYFGPGTRLTVL.

The chain uses TRBV13 and TRBJ2-7, with 10 bases identical to TRBD1. Trimming removed 5 bases from V and 1 base from J; junction bases left unmatched: 2. There are 14 residues in the CDR3. Per germline, CDR1 PRHDT and CDR2 FYEKMQ (reference sequence). This CDR3 reads CASSGQGVSYEQYF. The CDR3 DNA reads TGTGCCAGCAGCGGACAGGGGGTGTCCTACGAGCAGTACTTC.

Note on this clonotype: This may come from a read error, since a much larger clone is one base off. A read error is likely, as this CDR3 ends without the conserved phenylalanine or tryptophan. The genes are TRBV20-1 and TRBJ2-1; D is unclear. V lost 6 bases to trimming and J lost 2 bases, with 8 bases between them. Germline CDR1 reads DFQATT; CDR2 reads SNEGSKA (reference sequence). CDR3 length: 12 residues. The chain's CDR3 is CSAQHTYNEQFY. The DNA for the CDR3 is TGCAGTGCCCAGCACACCTACAATGAGCAGTTCTAC.

This clonotype was counted at least ten times. V and J are TRBV20-1 and TRBJ2-3; 9 bases line up with TRBD2. J lost 7 bases, V lost 0 bases, and 8 bases had no gene match. There are 15 residues in the CDR3. Germline V gene sequence: CDR1 DFQATT, CDR2 SNEGSKA (reference sequence). This CDR3 reads CSARDPGTSPNTQYF. CDR3 sequence (DNA): TGCAGTGCTAGAGATCCCGGGACTAGCCCCAATACGCAGTATTTT.

The sample holds many counts of this clonotype. The V and J genes are TRBV20-1 and TRBJ2-6; D remains ambiguous. V was cut by 3 bases and J by 0 bases, with 3 bases left in between. In germline, CDR1 is DFQATT, CDR2 SNEGSKA (reference sequence). CDR3 length: 13 residues. CDR3 region: CSARSSGANVLTF. CDR3 coding DNA: TGCAGTGCTAGGAGCTCTGGGGCCAACGTCCTGACTTTC.